Presented here are 20 T cell receptor beta chains from one specimen sequenced in a study of T cell responses to AZD1222 COVID-19 vaccine. The repertoire was sequenced with immunoSEQ multiplex PCR; TCRdb's copy has only in-frame clones and lacks some. The profile shows fewer than 85,000 clones, about 85% of them singletons. Sequencing used peripheral blood, obtained 28 days after the second AZD1222 dose. Source of these receptors: an adult who received the AZD1222 COVID-19 vaccine.

The chain links TRBV4-3 to TRBJ2-5; D gene unclear. Germline V gene lookup returns CDR1 LGHNA and CDR2 YSLEER. Trimming removed 1 base from V and 4 bases from J, with 7 bases in between. The CDR3 sequence is 13 residues long. For the CDR3, the DNA is TGCGCCAGCAGCCAAGCCCGTAGAGAGACCCAGTACTTC. It codes for CASSQARRETQYF.

The rearrangement uses TRBV5-4 and TRBJ1-3; 7 bases are a match to TRBD1. J gave up 3 bases and V 3 bases, and 3 bases lay outside the gene matches. This CDR3 comprises 14 residues. CDR1 and CDR2 from the germline V gene are SGHNT and YYREEE (reference sequence). CDR3 DNA: TGTGCCAGCAGCTGGGGACAGAATGGAAACACCATATATTTT. This translates into CASSWGQNGNTIYF.

The V call is TRBV5-1, the J call TRBJ1-5, with no clear D. CDR1 and CDR2 from the germline V gene are SGHRS and YFSETQ. Trimming cost V 1 base and J 5 bases, with 7 bases left between them. The CDR3 has 13 amino acids. The CDR3 reads CASSLSGYQPQHF. Here the CDR3 DNA reads TGCGCCAGCAGCTTGTCTGGGTATCAGCCCCAGCATTTT.

V and J are TRBV10-1 and TRBJ2-1, with TRBD2 identical over 8 bases. V was pared by 7 bases and J by 2 bases, with 4 bases of the junction left unmatched. CDR1 and CDR2 (germline): WNHNN, SYGVQD (reference sequence). This CDR3 has 14 residues. As DNA, the CDR3 is TGCGCCAGCAATAGCGGGGAAACCTACAATGAGCAGTTCTTC. Its translation: CASNSGETYNEQFF.

This sequence joins TRBV14 and TRBJ2-7; TRBD1 might be the D (5 bases). Trimming left V 0 bases short and J 5 bases short, with 17 bases between. Germline loops: CDR1 SGHDN, CDR2 FVKESK. CDR3 size: 16 residues. CDR3 in amino acids: CASSQEQDNAYDEQYF. In nucleotides, the CDR3 is TGTGCCAGCAGCCAAGAACAGGATAATGCCTACGACGAGCAGTACTTC. The full variable domain, rest sourced from reference TRBV14 and TRBJ2-7, is EAGVTQFPSHSVIEKGQTVTLRCDPISGHDNLYWYRRVMGKEIKFLLHFVKESKQDESGMPNNRFLAERTGGTYSTLKVQPAELEDSGVYFCASSQEQDNAYDEQYFGPGTRLTVT.

This sequence joins TRBV18 and TRBJ1-6; tentatively, D is TRBD1 (6 bases). Germline-derived CDR1 and CDR2 are KGHSH and LQKENI. Trimming took 3 bases from V and 12 from J, leaving 24 bases between them. The CDR3 totals 17 residues. The chain's CDR3 is CASSPGRQVRSTRPLHF. The DNA of the CDR3 is TGTGCCAGCTCACCGGGTCGACAGGTACGATCTACGCGACCCCTCCACTTT.

The rearrangement links TRBV29-1 to TRBJ1-4, with D possibly matching TRBD1 (5 bases). Germline CDR1 and CDR2: SQVTM and ANQGSEA. The CDR3 length is 13 residues. The V end lost 7 bases, the J end lost 4 bases, and 13 bases lay between the germline ends. In DNA form, the CDR3 reads TGCAGCGCTTTCGACAGAGATAATGAAAAACTGTTTTTT. This sequence encodes CSAFDRDNEKLFF.

The rearrangement uses TRBV27 and TRBJ1-1; possible D gene TRBD1, 5 bases. Germline CDR1 reads MNHEY; CDR2 reads SMNVEV (reference sequence). The V end lost 6 bases, the J end lost 1 base, and 12 bases lay between the germline ends. The length of the CDR3 is 14 residues. This chain's CDR3 is CASSTGLPNTEAFF. DNA of the CDR3: TGTGCCAGCAGCACGGGACTACCGAACACTGAAGCTTTCTTT.

The chain carries TRBV12-5 and TRBJ2-2, with 7 positions matching TRBD1. V was pared by 4 bases and J by 4 bases, with 12 bases of the junction left unmatched. CDR3 size: 17 residues. The germline V gene has CDR1 LGHNT and CDR2 FRNRAP. The CDR3 nucleotides are TGTGCTAGTGGTTCCGGGACAGATTCTCTCGGCACCGGGGAGCTGTTTTTT. Translating gives CASGSGTDSLGTGELFF.

The V gene is TRBV7-8, the J gene TRBJ1-2; TRBD1 matches 7 bases. This CDR3 has 14 residues. V trimming: 5 bases; J trimming: 6 bases; junction bases outside the gene matches: 9. CDR1 is SGHVS and CDR2 is FQNEAQ in the germline V gene. CDR3 nucleotide sequence: TGTGCCAGCAGCACGACGACAGGGTTCGATGGCTACACCTTC. Translated, it gives CASSTTTGFDGYTF.

The chain employs TRBV10-3 and TRBJ1-3, with unresolved D. CDR1 and CDR2 from the germline V gene are ENHRY and SYGVKD. This CDR3 region has 14 residues. The ends were cut back, 2 bases at V and 8 bases at J, with 13 bases in the middle. The CDR3 nucleotides are TGTGCCATCAGTGAGCACAGCTTTTCGGACACCATATATTTT. Translated: CAISEHSFSDTIYF.

The chain is built from TRBV18 and TRBJ2-5, with 8 bases lining up with TRBD2. Losses at the gene ends were 3 bases for V and 5 bases for J; bases not matched to a gene: 5. The CDR3 is 14 residues long. The germline V gene encodes CDR1 KGHSH and CDR2 LQKENI. The CDR3 region is CASSPTAGAETQYF. CDR3 DNA sequence: TGTGCCAGCTCACCCACAGCGGGAGCGGAGACCCAGTACTTC.

The rearrangement links TRBV19 to TRBJ1-2; maybe TRBD1 (5 bases). The V gene's germline CDR1 is LNHDA and CDR2 SQIVND (reference sequence). The CDR3 length is 13 residues. V was shortened by 3 bases and J by 4 bases, with 9 bases between the two germline ends. The chain's CDR3 is CASSMRDGYGYTF. DNA for the CDR3: TGTGCCAGTAGTATGAGGGACGGCTATGGCTACACCTTC.

The chain carries TRBV18 and TRBJ2-5, with TRBD2 matching over 10 bases. J gave up 3 bases and V 3 bases, and 4 bases lay outside the gene matches. The V gene's germline CDR1 is KGHSH and CDR2 LQKENI. This CDR3 has 15 amino acids. This CDR3 reads CASSPIAGGEETQYF. The CDR3 coding sequence is TGTGCCAGCTCACCGATAGCGGGAGGAGAAGAGACCCAGTACTTC.

The V call is TRBV7-9, the J call TRBJ1-4; D not resolved. V was pared by 5 bases and J by 8 bases, with 9 bases between. Germline assignment: CDR1 SEHNR and CDR2 FQNEAQ (reference sequence). The CDR3 has 12 residues. CDR3 nucleotides: TGTGCCAGCAGCCTATCAAGGGAAAAACTGTTTTTT. It translates to CASSLSREKLFF.

The rearrangement uses TRBV11-2 and TRBJ1-3, with a possible D match to TRBD1 (5 bases). V lost 4 bases and J 4 bases, leaving 14 bases between the germline ends. The CDR3 sequence is 15 residues long. Germline V lookup: CDR1 SGHAT, CDR2 FQNNGV. The CDR3 nucleotides read TGTGCCAGCAGCTCTCGGACACTGAGGGGAAACACCATATATTTT. Translating it yields CASSSRTLRGNTIYF.

The chain employs TRBV4-1 and TRBJ2-2; 10 bases agree with TRBD1. CDR1 is MGHRA, CDR2 YSYEKL, per germline. J gave up 5 bases and V 8 bases, and 2 bases lay outside the gene matches. The CDR3 runs 13 residues. CDR3 region: CASRTGGTGELFF. The CDR3 DNA follows: TGCGCCAGCCGGACAGGGGGGACCGGGGAGCTGTTTTTT.

The chain joins TRBV11-1 to TRBJ1-1, with a possible D match to TRBD1 (6 bases). Trimming cost V 4 bases and J 6 bases, with 21 bases left between them. Germline lookup yields CDR1 SGHAT and CDR2 FQDESV (reference sequence). The length of the CDR3 is 16 residues. This chain's CDR3 is CASSSRGLPRTAEAFF. CDR3 nucleotides: TGTGCCAGCAGCTCCAGGGGACTCCCGCGAACGGCTGAAGCTTTCTTT.

This clone is labeled medium-sized (0.01 to 0.1%). V is TRBV5-6 and J is TRBJ2-1; a possible D gene is TRBD2 (5 bases). V lost 3 bases, J lost 4 bases, and 20 bases lay in between. CDR3 length: 17 residues. Germline values: CDR1 SGHDT, CDR2 YYEEEE. The CDR3 DNA reads TGTGCCAGCAGCTCCGGAAGCCTACTCGGGGAATACAATGAGCAGTTCTTC. It yields the protein CASSSGSLLGEYNEQFF.

The chain uses TRBV11-2 and TRBJ2-1; no reliable D call. Trimming took off 5 bases at V and 8 bases at J, with 7 bases between the two ends. From germline, CDR1 is SGHAT and CDR2 FQNNGV. The CDR3 has 11 amino acids. CDR3 DNA: TGTGCCAGCAGCCGCGTCGATGAGCAGTTCTTC. Residues: CASSRVDEQFF.